The 19 T cell receptor beta chains below all came from one sample that was sequenced in a study of cytomegalovirus exposure and HLA in healthy donors. PCR employed 60 Vbeta and 13 Jbeta primers. Assay: immunoSEQ multiplex PCR; the TCRdb copy retains only in-frame clones and omits some. In all, the sample yields 150,000 to 200,000 clones. The material sequenced was PBMCs. These receptors were obtained from a woman aged 60-70 years in good health and CMV-seronegative.

The chain is built from TRBV7-9 and TRBJ1-2; TRBD1 aligns across 9 bases. Looked up from germline, CDR1 is SEHNR and CDR2 is FQNEAQ (reference sequence). The CDR3 loop spans 14 amino acids. The V and J ends lost 5 bases and 6 bases, in that order; junction bases with no gene match: 7. The CDR3 DNA sequence: TGTGCCAGCAGCCGTGACAGGGGGATCGATGGCTACACCTTC. It translates to CASSRDRGIDGYTF.

The chain employs TRBV5-1 and TRBJ2-5; the D gene is possibly TRBD1 (5 bases). CDR3 length equals 15 residues. Per the germline V gene, CDR1 is SGHRS and CDR2 is YFSETQ. Trimming removed 0 bases at V and 5 bases at J, with 14 bases between. The CDR3 is CASSLEHRKGETQYF. DNA of the CDR3: TGCGCCAGCAGCTTGGAGCACAGGAAGGGGGAGACCCAGTACTTC.

Points on this clone: The same CDR3 is also encoded by other DNA sequences in this sample. The chain is built from TRBV5-1 and TRBJ2-1; D unresolved. Germline-derived CDR1 and CDR2 are SGHRS and YFSETQ. With 0 bases removed from V and 0 bases from J, the gap between germline ends came to 4 bases. This CDR3 contains 14 residues. The CDR3 loop is CASSLGSSYNEQFF. The CDR3 DNA follows: TGCGCCAGCAGCTTGGGGAGCTCCTACAATGAGCAGTTCTTC. The variable domain in full, completed from reference TRBV5-1 and TRBJ2-1, reads KAGVTQTPRYLIKTRGQQVTLSCSPISGHRSVSWYQQTPGQGLQFLFEYFSETQRNKGNFPGRFSGRQFSNSRSEMNVSTLELGDSALYLCASSLGSSYNEQFFGPGTRLTVL.

V is TRBV7-9 and J is TRBJ1-4; 7 bases are a match to TRBD1. Germline V lookup: CDR1 SEHNR, CDR2 FQNEAQ (reference sequence). J was trimmed by 12 bases and V by 4 bases; bases with no gene match: 8. The CDR3 contains 13 residues. CDR3 bases: TGTGCCAGCAGCTCCAGACAGGGCTGGGAACTGTTTTTT. It translates to CASSSRQGWELFF.

The chain links TRBV9 to TRBJ2-2; no firm D call. This CDR3 contains 13 residues. Deletions cut 0 bases from V and 4 bases from J, with 4 bases between. From germline, CDR1 is SGDLS and CDR2 YYNGEE. The CDR3 loop reads CASSVVSTGELFF. DNA for the CDR3: TGTGCCAGCAGCGTAGTCTCCACCGGGGAGCTGTTTTTT.

The gene calls are TRBV21-1 and TRBJ1-2; the table's D call of TRBD1 was not tested on the DNA. TRBV21-1 is flagged as a pseudogene. The CDR3 spans 17 residues. CDR3 bases: TGTGCCAGCAGCAAGGTGGGTGGTCAGGCCTTGAACTATGGCTACACCTTC. Translating gives CASSKVGGQALNYGYTF.

This rearrangement joins TRBV11-3 to TRBJ2-2; 8 bases are a match to TRBD1. J was trimmed by 6 bases and V by 6 bases; bases with no gene match: 12. This CDR3 contains 16 residues. Germline assignment: CDR1 SGHNT and CDR2 YENEEA. The CDR3 coding sequence is TGTGCCAGCAGTCCCGGACAGGGCTTCAAGGCCGGGGAGCTGTTTTTT. This gives the protein CASSPGQGFKAGELFF.

The chain is built from TRBV10-3 and TRBJ2-7, with 8 bases matching TRBD1. Germline CDR1 reads ENHRY; CDR2 reads SYGVKD. The CDR3 consists of 15 residues. With 3 bases clipped from V and 0 bases from J, the junction kept 4 bases outside the gene matches. The CDR3, as DNA: TGTGCCATCAGTGATAGGGACAGGAGCTCCTACGAGCAGTACTTC. Protein product: CAISDRDRSSYEQYF.

The V call is TRBV5-1, the J call TRBJ2-7; TRBD1 aligns across 8 bases. Trimming at V came to 2 bases and at J to 3 bases, leaving 4 bases not matched to a gene. Germline CDR1 is SGHRS and CDR2 is YFSETQ. The CDR3 length is 14 residues. CDR3 nucleotides: TGCGCCAGCAGCTTTGGACAGGGACTCTACGAGCAGTACTTC. Its protein product is CASSFGQGLYEQYF.

The rearrangement uses TRBV5-1 and TRBJ2-7, with 11 bases matching TRBD1. Unmatched junction bases numbered 9, after V lost 4 bases and J lost 6 bases. This CDR3 comprises 15 residues. The V gene's germline CDR1 is SGHRS and CDR2 YFSETQ. CDR3 nucleotide sequence: TGCGCCAGCAGCAACCACGGACAGGGGGCTGGCGAGCAGTACTTC. Translating gives CASSNHGQGAGEQYF.

The gene calls are TRBV6-1 and TRBJ1-3; TRBD1 matches at 7 bases. Germline CDR1 and CDR2: MNHNS and SASEGT. Trimming at V came to 4 bases and at J to 0 bases, leaving 12 bases not matched to a gene. CDR3 length equals 18 residues. The DNA of the CDR3 is TGTGCCAGCAGTGCTACAGACAGGGCCTATAACTCTGGAAACACCATATATTTT. It translates to CASSATDRAYNSGNTIYF.

This sequence joins TRBV15 and TRBJ2-3, with 12 bases lining up with TRBD2. Per the germline V gene, CDR1 is LNHNV and CDR2 is YYDKDF (reference sequence). Trimming cost V 3 bases and J 9 bases; bases outside gene matches: 28. The CDR3 extends over 22 amino acids. This chain's CDR3 is CATSSPWGSDRGGTSGPGTQYF. The CDR3 nucleotides are TGTGCCACCAGCAGTCCGTGGGGGTCCGACAGGGGGGGGACTAGCGGGCCCGGAACGCAGTATTTT.

CDR3: CSVAGTGGGETQYF. In nucleotides, the CDR3 is TGCAGCGTCGCCGGGACAGGGGGCGGGGAGACCCAGTACTTC. This chain joins TRBV29-1 and TRBJ2-5; 12 positions agree with TRBD1. The CDR3 runs to 14 residues. Unmatched junction bases numbered 7, after V lost 6 bases and J lost 5 bases. Germline-derived CDR1 and CDR2 are SQVTM and ANQGSEA. Looking up the rest from reference TRBV29-1 and TRBJ2-5 gives the full variable domain: SAVISQKPSRDICQRGTSLTIQCQVDSQVTMMFWYRQQPGQSLTLIATANQGSEATYESGFVIDKFPISRPNLTFSTLTVSNMSPEDSSIYLCSVAGTGGGETQYFGPGTRLLVL.

The V gene is TRBV6-1, the J gene TRBJ1-1; D remains unclear. Germline V gene sequence: CDR1 MNHNS, CDR2 SASEGT. V was clipped by 7 bases and J by 0 bases, with 9 bases between them. This CDR3 is 13 amino acids long. CDR3 nucleotides: TGTGCCAGCACCCCCGGGGTGAACACTGAAGCTTTCTTT. The encoded protein is CASTPGVNTEAFF.

The chain joins TRBV20-1 to TRBJ2-7; the D gene is possibly TRBD2 (5 bases). Germline assignment: CDR1 DFQATT and CDR2 SNEGSKA (reference sequence). The V end lost 4 bases, the J end lost 4 bases, and 8 bases lay between the germline ends. CDR3 length: 11 amino acids. Here the CDR3 DNA reads TGCAGTGCTATACTAGGATACGAGCAGTACTTC. It is translated as CSAILGYEQYF.

The chain employs TRBV2 and TRBJ1-2; D might be TRBD1 (6 bases). Germline CDR1 reads SNHLY; CDR2 reads FYNNEI. This CDR3 is built from 14 residues. Trimming removed 4 bases at V and 0 bases at J, with 9 bases between. CDR3 amino acids: CASSGTVPNYGYTF. The CDR3 DNA sequence: TGTGCCAGCAGTGGGACAGTGCCTAACTATGGCTACACCTTC. The entire variable domain, with the rest obtained from reference TRBV2 and TRBJ1-2, is as follows: EPEVTQTPSHQVTQMGQEVILRCVPISNHLYFYWYRQILGQKVEFLVSFYNNEISEKSEIFDDQFSVERPDGSNFTLKIRSTKLEDSAMYFCASSGTVPNYGYTFGSGTRLTVV.

This chain joins TRBV11-3 and TRBJ2-5; 10 positions agree with TRBD2. Germline-derived CDR1 and CDR2 are SGHNT and YENEEA. J was trimmed by 0 bases and V by 5 bases; bases with no gene match: 12. The CDR3 sequence is 18 residues long. CDR3 nucleotide sequence: TGTGCCAGCAGCCCAAGTAGCGGGGGGTCGCCGTACCAAGAGACCCAGTACTTC. Translating it yields CASSPSSGGSPYQETQYF.

The chain couples TRBV19 to TRBJ1-4; D might be TRBD1 (6 bases). The germline V and J ends were trimmed by 4 bases and 3 bases, with 12 bases remaining between them. The CDR3 length is 15 residues. Germline CDR1 and CDR2: LNHDA and SQIVND (reference sequence). CDR3 sequence (DNA): TGTGCCAGTAGTAGCGACAGGATCGCTAATGAAAAACTGTTTTTT. Translation: CASSSDRIANEKLFF.

V is TRBV2 and J is TRBJ2-7, with D uncertain. Germline V gives CDR1 SNHLY, CDR2 FYNNEI. This CDR3 is built from 11 residues. Trimming removed 5 bases from V and 3 bases from J, with 5 bases in between. The CDR3 loop reads CASSLDYEQYF. The CDR3 DNA is TGTGCCAGCAGTCTAGACTACGAGCAGTACTTC.